One T cell receptor (beta chain) is described in this entry. This clonotype was counted a few times. No cognate antigen has been identified for it. Base-call qualities are not available, and no considerably larger clone is one nucleotide away. This sample was taken from a study of response to subunit inactivated influenza vaccine listed by TCRdb under 2018. Background on the whole study: Deep quantitative profiling of the T cell receptor repertoire was used in the study to follow responses to a trivalent subunit inactivated influenza vaccine.

The library was made by RT-PCR. For sequencing, an Illumina HiSeq 2500 was employed. TCRdb passed the public sequencing reads through fastp at Q25 and MiXCR, retaining productive beta sequences. Each CDR3 protein appears once, grouped with its most common genes and DNA. In all, the sample holds hundreds of thousands of distinct CDR3 sequences, and roughly 14% of those were seen once. The leading ten clones occupy roughly 6.4% of the sample. From cysteine to phenylalanine, the CDR3 is 16 amino acids long. The CDR3 DNA has 48 bases and is translated from base 1. CDR1 and CDR2, per the germline V gene (reference sequence), are GTSNPN and SVGIG. Trimming removed 3 bases from V and 2 bases from J, leaving 16 bases between the germline ends. What the research found in general, with its limitations: The authors proposed that each seasonal influenza vaccination may bring in only a limited number of new T cells.

This sample comprised PBMCs from blood, obtained around 14 days before vaccination. The chain is made from TRBV30 and TRBJ2-2; the D gene is perhaps TRBD1, on 6 matching bases. The source is a man aged 50 to 60 who received an inactivated influenza vaccine. Donor details come from another sample of the same person, matched by shared clones. The DNA is TGTGCCTGGAGCACTGGACAGAGGATAAACACCGGGGAGCTGTTTTTT. This yields the protein CAWSTGQRINTGELFF.